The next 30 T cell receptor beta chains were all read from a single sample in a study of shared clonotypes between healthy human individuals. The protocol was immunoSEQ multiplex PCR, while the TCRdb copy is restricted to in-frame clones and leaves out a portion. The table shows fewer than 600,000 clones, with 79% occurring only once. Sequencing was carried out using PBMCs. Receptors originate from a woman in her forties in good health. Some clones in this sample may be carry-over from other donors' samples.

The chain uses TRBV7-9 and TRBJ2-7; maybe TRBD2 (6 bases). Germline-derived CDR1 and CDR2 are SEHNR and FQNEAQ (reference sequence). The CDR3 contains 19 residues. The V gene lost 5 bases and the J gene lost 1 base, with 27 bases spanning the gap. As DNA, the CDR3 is TGTGCCAGCAGCCCACACCACGGGGGACGAGGGCCGAGATCCTACGAGCAGTACTTC. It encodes CASSPHHGGRGPRSYEQYF.

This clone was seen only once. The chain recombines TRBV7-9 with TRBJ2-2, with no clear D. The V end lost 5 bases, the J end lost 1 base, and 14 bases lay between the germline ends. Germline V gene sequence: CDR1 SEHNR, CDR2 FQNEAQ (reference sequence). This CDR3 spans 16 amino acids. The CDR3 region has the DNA TGTGCCAGCAGCCCCAGTGAGACCGAGAACACCGGGGAGCTGTTTTTT. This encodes CASSPSETENTGELFF.

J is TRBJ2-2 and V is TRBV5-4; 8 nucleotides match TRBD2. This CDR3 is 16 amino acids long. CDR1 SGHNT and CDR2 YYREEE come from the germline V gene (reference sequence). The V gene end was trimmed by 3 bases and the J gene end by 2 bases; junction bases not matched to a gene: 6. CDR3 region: CASSSLSGDNTGELFF. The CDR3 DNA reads TGTGCCAGCAGCTCCCTTAGCGGGGATAACACCGGGGAGCTGTTTTTT.

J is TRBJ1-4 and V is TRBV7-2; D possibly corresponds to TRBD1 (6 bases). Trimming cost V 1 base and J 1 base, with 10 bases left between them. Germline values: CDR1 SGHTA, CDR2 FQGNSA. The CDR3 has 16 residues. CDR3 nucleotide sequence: TGTGCCAGCAGCTTAGGGCACAGGGTAACTAATGAAAAACTGTTTTTT. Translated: CASSLGHRVTNEKLFF.

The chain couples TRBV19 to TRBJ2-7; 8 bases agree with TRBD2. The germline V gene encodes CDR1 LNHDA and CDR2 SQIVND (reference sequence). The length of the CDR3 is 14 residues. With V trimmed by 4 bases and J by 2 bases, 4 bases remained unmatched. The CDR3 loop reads CASSTQRGTYEQYF. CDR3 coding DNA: TGTGCCAGTAGTACCCAGCGGGGGACCTACGAGCAGTACTTC.

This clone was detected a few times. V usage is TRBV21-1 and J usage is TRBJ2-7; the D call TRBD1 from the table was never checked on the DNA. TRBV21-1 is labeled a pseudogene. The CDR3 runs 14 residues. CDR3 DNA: TGTGCCAGCACCCCCCTTGGCCCGTCCTACGAGCAGTACTTC. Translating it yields CASTPLGPSYEQYF.

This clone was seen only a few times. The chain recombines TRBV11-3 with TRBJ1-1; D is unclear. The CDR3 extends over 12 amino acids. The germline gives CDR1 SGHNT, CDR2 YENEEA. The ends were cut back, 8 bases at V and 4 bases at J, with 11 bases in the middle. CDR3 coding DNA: TGTGCCAGCGTCCTCTGGGGCACTGAAGCTTTCTTT. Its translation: CASVLWGTEAFF.

The CDR3 nucleotides are TGTGCCAGCAGCCTGACTAGCGGGACGGCTGGTGAGCAGTTCTTC. Protein: CASSLTSGTAGEQFF. This chain connects TRBV7-3 to TRBJ2-1, with 11 bases fitting TRBD2. Trimming cost V 5 bases and J 9 bases; bases outside gene matches: 9. The CDR3 has 15 amino acids. Per germline, CDR1 SGHTA and CDR2 FQGTGA.

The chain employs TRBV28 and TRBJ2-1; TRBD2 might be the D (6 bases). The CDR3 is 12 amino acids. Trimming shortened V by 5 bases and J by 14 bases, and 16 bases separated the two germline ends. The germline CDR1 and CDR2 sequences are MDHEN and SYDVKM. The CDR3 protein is CASSPPGTGKFF. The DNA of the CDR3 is TGTGCCAGCAGTCCTCCCGGGACTGGGAAGTTCTTC.

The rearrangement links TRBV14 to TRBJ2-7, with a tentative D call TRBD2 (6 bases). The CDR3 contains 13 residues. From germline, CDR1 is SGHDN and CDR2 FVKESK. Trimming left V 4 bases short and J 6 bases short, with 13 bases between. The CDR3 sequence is CASSPHHGGEQYF. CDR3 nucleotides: TGTGCCAGCAGCCCGCATCACGGGGGCGAGCAGTACTTC. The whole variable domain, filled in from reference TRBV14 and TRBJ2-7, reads EAGVTQFPSHSVIEKGQTVTLRCDPISGHDNLYWYRRVMGKEIKFLLHFVKESKQDESGMPNNRFLAERTGGTYSTLKVQPAELEDSGVYFCASSPHHGGEQYFGPGTRLTVT.

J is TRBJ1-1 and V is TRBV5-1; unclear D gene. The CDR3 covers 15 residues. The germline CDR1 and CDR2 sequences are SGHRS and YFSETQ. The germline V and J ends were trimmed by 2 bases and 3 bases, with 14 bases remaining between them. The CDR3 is CASSLLDPGDTEAFF. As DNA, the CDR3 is TGCGCCAGCAGCTTACTCGACCCTGGGGACACTGAAGCTTTCTTT.

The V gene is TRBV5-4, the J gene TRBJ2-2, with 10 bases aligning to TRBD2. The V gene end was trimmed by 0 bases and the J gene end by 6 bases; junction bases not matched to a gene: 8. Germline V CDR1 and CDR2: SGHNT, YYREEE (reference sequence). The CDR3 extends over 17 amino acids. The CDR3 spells CASSLGSSSGSAGELFF. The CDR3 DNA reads TGTGCCAGCAGCTTGGGGTCATCTAGCGGGAGTGCCGGGGAGCTGTTTTTT.

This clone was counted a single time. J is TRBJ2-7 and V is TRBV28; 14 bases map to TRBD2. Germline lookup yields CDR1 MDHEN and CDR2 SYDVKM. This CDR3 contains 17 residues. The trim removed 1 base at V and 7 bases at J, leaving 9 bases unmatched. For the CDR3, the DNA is TGTGCCAGCAGTTTATCGTCGGGACTAGCGGGAGAGAGGGAGCAGTACTTC. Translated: CASSLSSGLAGEREQYF.

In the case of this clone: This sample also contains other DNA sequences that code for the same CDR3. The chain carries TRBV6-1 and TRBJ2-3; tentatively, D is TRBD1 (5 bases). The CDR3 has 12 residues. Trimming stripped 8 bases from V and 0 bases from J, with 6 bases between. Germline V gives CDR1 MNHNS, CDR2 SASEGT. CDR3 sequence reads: CASSGSTDTQYF. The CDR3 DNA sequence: TGTGCCAGCTCAGGGAGCACAGATACGCAGTATTTT.

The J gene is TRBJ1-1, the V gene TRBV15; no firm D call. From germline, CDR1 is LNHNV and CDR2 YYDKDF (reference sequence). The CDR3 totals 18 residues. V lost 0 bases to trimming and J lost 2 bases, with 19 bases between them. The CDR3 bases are TGTGCCACCAGCAGAGAGGAGGCGGTCCCTACCCCAAACACTGAAGCTTTCTTT. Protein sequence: CATSREEAVPTPNTEAFF.

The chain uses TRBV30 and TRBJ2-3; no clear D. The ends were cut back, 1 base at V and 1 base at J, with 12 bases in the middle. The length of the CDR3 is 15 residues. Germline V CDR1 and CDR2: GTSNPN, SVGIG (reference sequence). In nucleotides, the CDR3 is TGTGCCTGGAGTGGGGAACAAGGAGGCACAGATACGCAGTATTTT. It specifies CAWSGEQGGTDTQYF.

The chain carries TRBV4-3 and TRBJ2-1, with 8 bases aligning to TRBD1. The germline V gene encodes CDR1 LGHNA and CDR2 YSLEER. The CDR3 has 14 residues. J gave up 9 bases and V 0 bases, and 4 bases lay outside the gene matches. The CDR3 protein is CASSQDDRGLEQFF. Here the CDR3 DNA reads TGCGCCAGCAGCCAAGATGACAGGGGTCTTGAGCAGTTCTTC.

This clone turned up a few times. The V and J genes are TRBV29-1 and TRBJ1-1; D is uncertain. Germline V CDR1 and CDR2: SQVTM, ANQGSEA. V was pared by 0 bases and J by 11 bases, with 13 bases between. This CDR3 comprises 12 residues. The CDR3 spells CSVEDGVVEAFF. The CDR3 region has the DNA TGCAGCGTTGAAGATGGGGTCGTTGAGGCTTTCTTT. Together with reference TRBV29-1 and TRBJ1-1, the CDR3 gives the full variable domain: SAVISQKPSRDICQRGTSLTIQCQVDSQVTMMFWYRQQPGQSLTLIATANQGSEATYESGFVIDKFPISRPNLTFSTLTVSNMSPEDSSIYLCSVEDGVVEAFFGQGTRLTVV.

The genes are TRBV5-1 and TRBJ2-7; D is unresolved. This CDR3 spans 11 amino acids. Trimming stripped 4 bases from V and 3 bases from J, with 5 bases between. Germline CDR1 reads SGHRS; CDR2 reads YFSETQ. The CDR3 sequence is CASSDNYEQYF. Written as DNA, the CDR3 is TGCGCCAGCAGCGACAACTACGAGCAGTACTTC.

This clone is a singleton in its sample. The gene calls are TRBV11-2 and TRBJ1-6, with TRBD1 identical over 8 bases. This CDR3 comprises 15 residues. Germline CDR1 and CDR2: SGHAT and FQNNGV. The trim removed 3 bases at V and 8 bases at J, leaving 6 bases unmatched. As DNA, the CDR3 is TGTGCCAGCAGCTTTAGCCAGGGGGCTTATTCACCCCTCCACTTT. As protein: CASSFSQGAYSPLHF.

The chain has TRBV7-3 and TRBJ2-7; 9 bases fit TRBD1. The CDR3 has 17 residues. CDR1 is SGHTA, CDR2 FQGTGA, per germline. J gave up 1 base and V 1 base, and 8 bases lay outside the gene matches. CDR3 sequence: CASSLNSPGQGSYEQYF. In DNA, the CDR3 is TGTGCCAGCAGCTTAAACTCCCCGGGACAGGGATCCTACGAGCAGTACTTC.

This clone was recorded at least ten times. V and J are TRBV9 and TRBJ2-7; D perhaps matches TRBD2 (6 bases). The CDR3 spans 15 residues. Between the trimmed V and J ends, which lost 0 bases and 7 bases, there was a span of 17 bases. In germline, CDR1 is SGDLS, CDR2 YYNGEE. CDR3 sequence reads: CASSVAWCIRGEQYF. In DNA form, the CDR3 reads TGTGCCAGCAGCGTAGCTTGGTGCATCCGGGGGGAGCAGTACTTC.

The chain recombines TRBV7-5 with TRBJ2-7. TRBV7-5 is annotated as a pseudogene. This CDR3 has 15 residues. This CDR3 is CASSFLRYSPYEQYF. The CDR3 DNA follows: TGTGCCAGCAGTTTCCTCCGCTACTCACCCTACGAGCAGTACTTC.

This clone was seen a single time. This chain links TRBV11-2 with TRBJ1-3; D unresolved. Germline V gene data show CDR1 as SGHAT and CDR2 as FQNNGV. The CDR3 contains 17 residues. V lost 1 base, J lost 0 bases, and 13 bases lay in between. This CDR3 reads CASSLASQRLSGNTIYF. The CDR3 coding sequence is TGTGCCAGCAGCTTAGCCTCCCAGAGACTCTCTGGAAACACCATATATTTT.

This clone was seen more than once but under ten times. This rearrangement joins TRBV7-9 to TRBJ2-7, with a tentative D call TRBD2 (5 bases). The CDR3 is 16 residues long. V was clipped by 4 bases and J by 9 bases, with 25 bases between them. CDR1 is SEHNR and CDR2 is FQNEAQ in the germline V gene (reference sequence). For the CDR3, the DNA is TGTGCCAGCAGCTCAAATACCCGCCTCAACCTCGCGGGGCAGTACTTC. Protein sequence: CASSSNTRLNLAGQYF.

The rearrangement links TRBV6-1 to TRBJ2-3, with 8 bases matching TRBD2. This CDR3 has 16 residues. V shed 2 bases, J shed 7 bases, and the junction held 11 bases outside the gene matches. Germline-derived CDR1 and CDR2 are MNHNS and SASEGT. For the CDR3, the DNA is TGTGCCAGCAGTGAACAATTAGCGGGAACCCGCAATACGCAGTATTTT. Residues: CASSEQLAGTRNTQYF.

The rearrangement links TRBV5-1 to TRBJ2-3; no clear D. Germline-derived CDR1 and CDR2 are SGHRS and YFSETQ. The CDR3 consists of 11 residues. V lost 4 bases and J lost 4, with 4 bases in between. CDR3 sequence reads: CASSTADTQYF. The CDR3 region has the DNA TGCGCCAGCAGCACCGCAGATACGCAGTATTTT.

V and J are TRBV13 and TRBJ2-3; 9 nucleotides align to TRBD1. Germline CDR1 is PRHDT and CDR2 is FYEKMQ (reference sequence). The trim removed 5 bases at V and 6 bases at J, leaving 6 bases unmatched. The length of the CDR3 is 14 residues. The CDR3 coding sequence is TGTGCCAGCAGCCGGGACAGGGCGGCGGATACGCAGTATTTT. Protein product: CASSRDRAADTQYF.

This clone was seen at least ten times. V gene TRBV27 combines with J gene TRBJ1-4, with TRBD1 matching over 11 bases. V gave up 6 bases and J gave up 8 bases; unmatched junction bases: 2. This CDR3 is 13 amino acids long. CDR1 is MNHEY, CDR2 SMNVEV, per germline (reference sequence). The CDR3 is CASSGQGAEKLFF. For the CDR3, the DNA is TGTGCCAGCAGCGGACAGGGGGCAGAAAAACTGTTTTTT.

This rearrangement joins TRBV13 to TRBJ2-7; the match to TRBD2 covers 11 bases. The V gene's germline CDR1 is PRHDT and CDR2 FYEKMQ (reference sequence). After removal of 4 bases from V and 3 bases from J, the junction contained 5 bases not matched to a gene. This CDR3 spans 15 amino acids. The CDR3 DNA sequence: TGTGCCAGCAGCTCCTTACTAGCGGGAGACTACGAGCAGTACTTC. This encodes CASSSLLAGDYEQYF.